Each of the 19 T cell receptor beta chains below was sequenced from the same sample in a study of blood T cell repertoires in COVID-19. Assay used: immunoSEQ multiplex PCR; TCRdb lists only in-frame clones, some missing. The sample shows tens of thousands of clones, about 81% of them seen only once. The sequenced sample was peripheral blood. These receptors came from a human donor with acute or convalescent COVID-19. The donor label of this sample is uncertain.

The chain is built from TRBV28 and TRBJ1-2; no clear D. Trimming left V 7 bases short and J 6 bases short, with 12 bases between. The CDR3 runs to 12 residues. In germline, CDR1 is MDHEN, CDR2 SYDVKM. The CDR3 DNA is TGTGCCAGCAATAACACCCCCCATGGCTACACCTTC. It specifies CASNNTPHGYTF.

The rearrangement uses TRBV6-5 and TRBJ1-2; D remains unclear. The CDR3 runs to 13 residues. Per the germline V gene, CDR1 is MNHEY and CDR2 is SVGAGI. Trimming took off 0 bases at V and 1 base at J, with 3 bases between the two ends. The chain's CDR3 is CASSYSRNYGYTF. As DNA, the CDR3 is TGTGCCAGCAGTTACTCCCGTAACTATGGCTACACCTTC.

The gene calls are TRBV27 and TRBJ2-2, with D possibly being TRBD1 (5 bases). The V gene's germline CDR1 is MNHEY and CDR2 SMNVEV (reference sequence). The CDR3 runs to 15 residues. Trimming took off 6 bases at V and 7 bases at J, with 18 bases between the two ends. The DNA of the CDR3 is TGTGCCAGCAGCTCCCCTCAAAGGGGAATCGGGGAGCTGTTTTTT. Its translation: CASSSPQRGIGELFF.

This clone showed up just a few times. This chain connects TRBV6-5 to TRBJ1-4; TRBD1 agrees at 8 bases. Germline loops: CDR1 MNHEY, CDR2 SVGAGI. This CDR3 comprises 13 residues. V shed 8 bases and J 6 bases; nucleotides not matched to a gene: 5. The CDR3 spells CASGYRGDEKLFF. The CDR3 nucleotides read TGTGCCAGCGGATACAGGGGGGATGAAAAACTGTTTTTT.

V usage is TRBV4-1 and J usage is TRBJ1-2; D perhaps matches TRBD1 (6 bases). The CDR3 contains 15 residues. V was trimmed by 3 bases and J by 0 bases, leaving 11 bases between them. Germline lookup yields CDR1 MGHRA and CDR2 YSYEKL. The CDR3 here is CASSQRQEPNYGYTF. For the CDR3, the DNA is TGCGCCAGCAGCCAGCGACAGGAGCCTAACTATGGCTACACCTTC.

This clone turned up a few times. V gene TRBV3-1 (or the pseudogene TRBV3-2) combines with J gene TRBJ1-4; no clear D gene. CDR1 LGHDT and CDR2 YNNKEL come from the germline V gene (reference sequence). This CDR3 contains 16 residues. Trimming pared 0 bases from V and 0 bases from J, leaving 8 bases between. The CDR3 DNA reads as TGTGCCAGCAGCCAAGAGTGGACTACAACTAATGAAAAACTGTTTTTT. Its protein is CASSQEWTTTNEKLFF.

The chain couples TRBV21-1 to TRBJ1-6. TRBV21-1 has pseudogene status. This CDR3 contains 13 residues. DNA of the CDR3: TGTGCCAACGTACAGGGAGGGTATTCACCCCTCCACTTT. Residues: CANVQGGYSPLHF.

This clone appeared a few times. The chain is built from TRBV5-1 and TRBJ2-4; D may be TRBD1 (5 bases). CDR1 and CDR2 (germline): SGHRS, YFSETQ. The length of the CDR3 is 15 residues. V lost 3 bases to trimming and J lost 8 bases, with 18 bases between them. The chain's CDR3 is CASSSGTGPEDIQYF. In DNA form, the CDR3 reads TGCGCCAGCAGCTCTGGCACAGGTCCCGAGGACATTCAGTACTTC.

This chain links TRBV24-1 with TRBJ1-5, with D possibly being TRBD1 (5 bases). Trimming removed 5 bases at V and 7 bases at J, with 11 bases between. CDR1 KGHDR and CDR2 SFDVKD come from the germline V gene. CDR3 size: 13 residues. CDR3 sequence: CATSGRGIQPQHF. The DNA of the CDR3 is TGTGCCACCAGTGGTCGGGGGATCCAGCCCCAGCATTTT.

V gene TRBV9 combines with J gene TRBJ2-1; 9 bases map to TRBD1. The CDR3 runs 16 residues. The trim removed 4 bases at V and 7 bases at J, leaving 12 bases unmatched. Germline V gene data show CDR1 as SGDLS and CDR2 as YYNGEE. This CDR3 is CASSPSGQGLANEQFF. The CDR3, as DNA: TGTGCCAGCAGCCCCTCGGGACAGGGCTTGGCTAATGAGCAGTTCTTC.

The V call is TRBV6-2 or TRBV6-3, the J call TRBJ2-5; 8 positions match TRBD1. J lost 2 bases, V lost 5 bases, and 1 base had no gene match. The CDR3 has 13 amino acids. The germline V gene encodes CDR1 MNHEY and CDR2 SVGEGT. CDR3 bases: TGTGCCAGCAGTGGACAGGGTCAAGAGACCCAGTACTTC. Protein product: CASSGQGQETQYF.

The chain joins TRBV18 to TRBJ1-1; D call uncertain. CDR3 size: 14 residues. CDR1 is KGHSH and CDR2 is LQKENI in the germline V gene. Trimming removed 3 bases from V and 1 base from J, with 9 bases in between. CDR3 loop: CASSPFTENTEAFF. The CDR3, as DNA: TGTGCCAGCTCACCCTTTACAGAGAACACTGAAGCTTTCTTT.

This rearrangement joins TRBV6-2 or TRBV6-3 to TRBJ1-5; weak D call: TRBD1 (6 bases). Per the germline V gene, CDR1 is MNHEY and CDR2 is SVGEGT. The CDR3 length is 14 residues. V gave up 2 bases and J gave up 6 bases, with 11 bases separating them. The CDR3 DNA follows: TGTGCCAGCAGTTACCAGGGGCAGGTTCAGCCCCAGCATTTT. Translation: CASSYQGQVQPQHF.

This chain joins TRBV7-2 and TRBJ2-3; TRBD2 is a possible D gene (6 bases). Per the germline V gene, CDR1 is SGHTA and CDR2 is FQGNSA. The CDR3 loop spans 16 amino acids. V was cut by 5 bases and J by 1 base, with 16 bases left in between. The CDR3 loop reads CASSVYGSWGTDTQYF. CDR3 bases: TGTGCCAGCAGCGTATACGGGAGCTGGGGCACAGATACGCAGTATTTT.

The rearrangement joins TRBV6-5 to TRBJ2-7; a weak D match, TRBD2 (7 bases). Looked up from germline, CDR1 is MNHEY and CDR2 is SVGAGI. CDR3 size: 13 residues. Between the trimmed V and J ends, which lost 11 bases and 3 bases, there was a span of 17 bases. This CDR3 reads CAGGADAFYEQYF. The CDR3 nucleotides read TGTGCCGGGGGGGCAGACGCCTTCTACGAGCAGTACTTC.

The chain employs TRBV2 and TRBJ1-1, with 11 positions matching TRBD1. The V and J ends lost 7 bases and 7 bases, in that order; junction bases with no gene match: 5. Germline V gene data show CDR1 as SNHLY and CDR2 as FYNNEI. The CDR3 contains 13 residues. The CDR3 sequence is CASKMDRGLEAFF. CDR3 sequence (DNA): TGTGCCAGCAAGATGGACAGGGGGCTTGAAGCTTTCTTT.

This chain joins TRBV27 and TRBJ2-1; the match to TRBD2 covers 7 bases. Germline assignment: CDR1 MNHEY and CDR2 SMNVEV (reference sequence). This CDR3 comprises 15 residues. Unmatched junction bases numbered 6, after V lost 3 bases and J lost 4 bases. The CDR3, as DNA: TGTGCCAGCAGTTTCAACGGGGGGATTTACAATGAGCAGTTCTTC. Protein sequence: CASSFNGGIYNEQFF.

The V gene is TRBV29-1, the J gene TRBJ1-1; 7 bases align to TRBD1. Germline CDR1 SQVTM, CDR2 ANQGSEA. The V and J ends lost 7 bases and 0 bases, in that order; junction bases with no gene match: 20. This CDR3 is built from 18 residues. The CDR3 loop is CSGSKNRGTEPLNTEAFF. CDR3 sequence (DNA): TGCAGCGGGTCAAAAAACAGGGGCACTGAACCATTGAACACTGAAGCTTTCTTT.

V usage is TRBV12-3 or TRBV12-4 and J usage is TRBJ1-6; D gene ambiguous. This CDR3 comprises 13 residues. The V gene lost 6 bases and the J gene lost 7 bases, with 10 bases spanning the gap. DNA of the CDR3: TGTGCCAGCAGCCTAATCCTCAATTCACCCCTCCACTTT. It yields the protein CASSLILNSPLHF.